The sequence of this T cell receptor beta chain was determined in a study of T cell responses to AZD1222 COVID-19 vaccine. Study-wide results and caveats: With two AZD1222 doses given, Spike-specific TCR breadth and depth both rose. The donor group comprised mostly white British people and more females; the analysis possibly underestimated clonal diversity.

This CDR3 comprises 14 residues. Germline trimming cut 3 bases from V and 12 bases from J; bases unmatched to any gene: 4. CDR1 LNHDA and CDR2 SQIVND come from the germline V gene (reference sequence). In regard to this clone: Its cognate antigen is unknown.

Here immunoSEQ multiplex PCR was the method, and the copy in TCRdb shows in-frame clones only, minus some. The profile covers around 140,000 clones, with roughly nine tenths appearing a single time and roughly 7.5% taken by the ten largest. The chain employs TRBV19 and TRBJ2-2; the match to TRBD2 covers 13 bases. The material sequenced was peripheral blood, taken 28 days after the second dose of the MenACWY control vaccine. This receptor was identified in an adult who received the MenACWY meningococcal vaccine as a control. The CDR3 DNA reads as TGTGCCAGTAGTATCTCGGGACTAGCGGGGAAGCTGTTTTTT. The encoded protein is CASSISGLAGKLFF.